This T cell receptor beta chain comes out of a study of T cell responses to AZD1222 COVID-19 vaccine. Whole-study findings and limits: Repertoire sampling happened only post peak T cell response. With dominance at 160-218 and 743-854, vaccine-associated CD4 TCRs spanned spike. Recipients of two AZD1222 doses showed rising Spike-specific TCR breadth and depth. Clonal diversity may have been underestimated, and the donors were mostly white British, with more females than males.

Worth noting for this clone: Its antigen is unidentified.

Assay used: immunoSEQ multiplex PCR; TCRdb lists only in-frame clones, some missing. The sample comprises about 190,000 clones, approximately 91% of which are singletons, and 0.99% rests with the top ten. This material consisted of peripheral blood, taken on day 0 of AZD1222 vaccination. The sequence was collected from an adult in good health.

The CDR3 nucleotides read TGTGCCAGCAGCCCCCCCGGCTCCTACAATGAGCAGTTCTTC. Translating it yields CASSPPGSYNEQFF. The chain carries TRBV7-2 and TRBJ2-1; D call uncertain. Germline values: CDR1 SGHTA, CDR2 FQGNSA. V was shortened by 5 bases and J by 0 bases, with 8 bases between the two germline ends. The CDR3 spans 14 residues. Full variable domain (missing parts from reference TRBV7-2 and TRBJ2-1): GAGVSQSPSNKVTEKGKDVELRCDPISGHTALYWYRQSLGQGLEFLIYFQGNSAPDKSGLPSDRFSAERTGGSVSTLTIQRTQQEDSAVYLCASSPPGSYNEQFFGPGTRLTVL.